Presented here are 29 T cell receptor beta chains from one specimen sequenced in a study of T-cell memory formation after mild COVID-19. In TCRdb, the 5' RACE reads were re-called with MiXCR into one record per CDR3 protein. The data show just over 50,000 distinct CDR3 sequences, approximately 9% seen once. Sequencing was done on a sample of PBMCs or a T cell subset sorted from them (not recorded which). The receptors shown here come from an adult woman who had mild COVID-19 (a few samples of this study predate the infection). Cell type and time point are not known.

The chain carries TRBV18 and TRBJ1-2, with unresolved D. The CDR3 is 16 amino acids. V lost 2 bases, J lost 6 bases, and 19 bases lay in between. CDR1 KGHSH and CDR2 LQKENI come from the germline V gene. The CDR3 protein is CASSPFEAEPAHGYTF. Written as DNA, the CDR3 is TGTGCCAGCTCACCATTCGAGGCCGAGCCCGCCCATGGCTACACCTTC.

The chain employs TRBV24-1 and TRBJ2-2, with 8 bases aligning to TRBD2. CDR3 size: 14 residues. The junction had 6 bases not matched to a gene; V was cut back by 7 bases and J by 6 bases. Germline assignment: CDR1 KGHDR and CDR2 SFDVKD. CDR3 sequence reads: CATRKAGVSGELFF. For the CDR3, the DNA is TGTGCCACCAGGAAAGCGGGAGTCTCCGGGGAGCTGTTTTTT.

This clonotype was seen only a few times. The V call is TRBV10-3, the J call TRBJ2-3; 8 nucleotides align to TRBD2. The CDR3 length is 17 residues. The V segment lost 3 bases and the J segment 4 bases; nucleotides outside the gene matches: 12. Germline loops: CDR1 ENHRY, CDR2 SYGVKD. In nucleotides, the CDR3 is TGTGCCATCAGTGAATGGAGTAGCGGGGCCGGGGCAGATACGCAGTATTTT. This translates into CAISEWSSGAGADTQYF.

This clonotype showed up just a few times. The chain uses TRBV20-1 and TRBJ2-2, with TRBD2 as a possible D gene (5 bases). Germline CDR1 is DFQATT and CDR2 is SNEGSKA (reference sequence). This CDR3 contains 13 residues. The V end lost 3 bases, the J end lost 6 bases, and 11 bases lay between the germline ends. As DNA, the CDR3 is TGCAGTGCTAGGGAGGACCCCGCCGGGGAGCTGTTTTTT. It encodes CSAREDPAGELFF.

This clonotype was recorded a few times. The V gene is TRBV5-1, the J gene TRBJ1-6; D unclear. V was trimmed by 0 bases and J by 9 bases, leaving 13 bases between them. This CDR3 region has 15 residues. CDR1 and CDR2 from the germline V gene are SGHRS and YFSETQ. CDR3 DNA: TGCGCCAGCAGCTTGGCCGATTATGCAGGTTCACCCCTCCACTTT. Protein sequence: CASSLADYAGSPLHF.

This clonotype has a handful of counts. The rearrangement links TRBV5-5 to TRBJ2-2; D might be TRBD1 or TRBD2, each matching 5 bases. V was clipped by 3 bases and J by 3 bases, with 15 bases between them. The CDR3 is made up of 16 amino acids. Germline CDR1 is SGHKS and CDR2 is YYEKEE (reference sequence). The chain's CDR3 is CASSSQGASDTGELFF. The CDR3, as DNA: TGTGCCAGCAGCTCCCAGGGAGCCTCTGACACCGGGGAGCTGTTTTTT.

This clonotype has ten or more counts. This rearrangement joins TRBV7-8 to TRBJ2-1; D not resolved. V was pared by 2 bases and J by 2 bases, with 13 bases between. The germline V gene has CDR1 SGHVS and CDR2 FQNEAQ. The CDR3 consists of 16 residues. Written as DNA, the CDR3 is TGTGCCAGCAGCTTAAAGGAGTCAGGACCCTACAATGAGCAGTTCTTC. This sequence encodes CASSLKESGPYNEQFF.

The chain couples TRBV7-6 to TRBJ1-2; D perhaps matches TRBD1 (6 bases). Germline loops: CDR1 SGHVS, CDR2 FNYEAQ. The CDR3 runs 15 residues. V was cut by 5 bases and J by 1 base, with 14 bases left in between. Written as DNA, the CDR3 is TGTGCCAGCAGCCCTTATGACAGGATTAACTATGGCTACACCTTC. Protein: CASSPYDRINYGYTF.

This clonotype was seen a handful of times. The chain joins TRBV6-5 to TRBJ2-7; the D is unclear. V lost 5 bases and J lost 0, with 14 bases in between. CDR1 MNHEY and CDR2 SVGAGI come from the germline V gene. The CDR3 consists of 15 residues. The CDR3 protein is CASSHDQSTSYEQYF. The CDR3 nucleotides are TGTGCCAGCAGTCACGATCAAAGTACCTCCTACGAGCAGTACTTC.

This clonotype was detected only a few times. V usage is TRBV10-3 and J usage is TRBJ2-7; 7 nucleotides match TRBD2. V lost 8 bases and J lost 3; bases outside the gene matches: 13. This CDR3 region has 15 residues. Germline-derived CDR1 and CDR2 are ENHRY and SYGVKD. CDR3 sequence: CAIGGGAGKNYEQYF. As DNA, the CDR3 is TGTGCCATCGGGGGGGGAGCGGGGAAAAACTACGAGCAGTACTTC.

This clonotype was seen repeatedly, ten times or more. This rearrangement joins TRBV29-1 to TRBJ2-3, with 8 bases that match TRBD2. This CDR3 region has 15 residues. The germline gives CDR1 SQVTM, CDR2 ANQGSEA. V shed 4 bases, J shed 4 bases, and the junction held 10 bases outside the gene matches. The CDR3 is CSVGVRGDPPDTQYF. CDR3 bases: TGCAGCGTTGGTGTGCGGGGGGACCCCCCAGATACGCAGTATTTT.

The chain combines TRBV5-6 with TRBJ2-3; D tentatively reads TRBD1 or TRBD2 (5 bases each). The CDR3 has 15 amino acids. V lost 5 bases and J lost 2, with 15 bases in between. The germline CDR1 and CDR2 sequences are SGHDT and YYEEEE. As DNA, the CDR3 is TGTGCCAGCAGTACCCCCGGGGCTAACACAGATACGCAGTATTTT. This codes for CASSTPGANTDTQYF.

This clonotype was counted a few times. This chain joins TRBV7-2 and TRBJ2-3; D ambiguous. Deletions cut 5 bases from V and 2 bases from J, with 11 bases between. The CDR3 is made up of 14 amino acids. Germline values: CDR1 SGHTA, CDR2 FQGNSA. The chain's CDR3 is CASSPSRNTDTQYF. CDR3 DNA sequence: TGTGCCAGCAGCCCGTCCCGAAACACAGATACGCAGTATTTT.

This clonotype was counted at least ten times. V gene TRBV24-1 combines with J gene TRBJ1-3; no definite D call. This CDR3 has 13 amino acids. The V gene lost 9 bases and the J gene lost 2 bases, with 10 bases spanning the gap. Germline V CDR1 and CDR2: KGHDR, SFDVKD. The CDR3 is CATRAGAGNTIYF. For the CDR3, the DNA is TGTGCCACCCGTGCGGGAGCTGGAAACACCATATATTTT.

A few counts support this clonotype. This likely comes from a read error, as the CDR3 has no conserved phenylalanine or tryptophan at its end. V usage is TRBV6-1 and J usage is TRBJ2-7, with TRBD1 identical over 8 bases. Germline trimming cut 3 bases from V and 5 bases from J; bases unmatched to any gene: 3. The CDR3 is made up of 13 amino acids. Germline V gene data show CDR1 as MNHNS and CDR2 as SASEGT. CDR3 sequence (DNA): TGTGCCAGCAGTGACAGGGGGCTTCACGAGCAGTACTCC. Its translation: CASSDRGLHEQYS.

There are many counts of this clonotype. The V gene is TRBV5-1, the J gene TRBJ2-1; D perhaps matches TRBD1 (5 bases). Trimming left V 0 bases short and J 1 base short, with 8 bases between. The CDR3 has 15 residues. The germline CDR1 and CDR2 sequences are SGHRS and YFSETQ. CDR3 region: CASSLVRGSYNEQFF. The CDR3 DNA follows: TGCGCCAGCAGCTTGGTTAGGGGATCCTACAATGAGCAGTTCTTC. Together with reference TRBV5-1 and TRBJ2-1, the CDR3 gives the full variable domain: KAGVTQTPRYLIKTRGQQVTLSCSPISGHRSVSWYQQTPGQGLQFLFEYFSETQRNKGNFPGRFSGRQFSNSRSEMNVSTLELGDSALYLCASSLVRGSYNEQFFGPGTRLTVL.

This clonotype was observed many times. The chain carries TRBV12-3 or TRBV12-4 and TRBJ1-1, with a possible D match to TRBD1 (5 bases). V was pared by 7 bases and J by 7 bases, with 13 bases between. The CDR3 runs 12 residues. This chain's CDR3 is CASTSGTFEAFF. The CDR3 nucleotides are TGTGCCAGCACCTCCGGGACGTTTGAAGCTTTCTTT.

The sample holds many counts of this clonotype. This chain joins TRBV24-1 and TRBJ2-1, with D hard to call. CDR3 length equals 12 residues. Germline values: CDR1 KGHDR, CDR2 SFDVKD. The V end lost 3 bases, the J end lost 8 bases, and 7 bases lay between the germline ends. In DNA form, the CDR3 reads TGTGCCACCAGTGATGATGTGGATGAGCAGTTCTTC. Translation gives CATSDDVDEQFF.

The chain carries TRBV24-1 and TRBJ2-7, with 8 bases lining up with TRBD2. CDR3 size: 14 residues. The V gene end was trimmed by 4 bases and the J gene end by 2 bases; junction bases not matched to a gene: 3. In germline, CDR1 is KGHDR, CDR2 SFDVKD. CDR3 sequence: CATSEREETYEQYF. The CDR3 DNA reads TGTGCCACCAGTGAGCGGGAGGAGACCTACGAGCAGTACTTC.

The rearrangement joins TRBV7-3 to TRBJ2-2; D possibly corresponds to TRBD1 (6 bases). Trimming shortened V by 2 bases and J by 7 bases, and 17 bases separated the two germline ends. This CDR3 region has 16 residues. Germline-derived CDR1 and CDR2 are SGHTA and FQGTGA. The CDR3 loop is CASSLFPGELGGELFF. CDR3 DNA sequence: TGTGCCAGCAGCTTATTCCCAGGGGAACTAGGCGGGGAGCTGTTTTTT.

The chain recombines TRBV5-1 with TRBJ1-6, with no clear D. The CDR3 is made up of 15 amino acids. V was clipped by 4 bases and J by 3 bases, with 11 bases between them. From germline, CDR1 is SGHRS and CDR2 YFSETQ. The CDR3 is CASSRSSGYNSPLHF. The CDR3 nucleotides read TGCGCCAGCAGCCGGTCGAGTGGCTATAATTCACCCCTCCACTTT.

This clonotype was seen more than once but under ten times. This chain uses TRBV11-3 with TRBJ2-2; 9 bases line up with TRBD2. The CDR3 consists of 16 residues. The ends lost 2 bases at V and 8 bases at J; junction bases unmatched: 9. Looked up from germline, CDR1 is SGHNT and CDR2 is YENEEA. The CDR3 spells CASSLQASGVQGELFF. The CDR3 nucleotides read TGTGCCAGCAGCTTACAGGCTAGCGGGGTCCAAGGGGAGCTGTTTTTT.

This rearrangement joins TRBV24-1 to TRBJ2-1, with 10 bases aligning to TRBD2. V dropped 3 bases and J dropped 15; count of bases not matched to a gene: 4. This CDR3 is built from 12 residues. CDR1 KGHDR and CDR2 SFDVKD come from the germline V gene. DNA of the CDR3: TGTGCCACCAGTGATCCGGGACTAGCGAGGTTCTTC. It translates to CATSDPGLARFF.

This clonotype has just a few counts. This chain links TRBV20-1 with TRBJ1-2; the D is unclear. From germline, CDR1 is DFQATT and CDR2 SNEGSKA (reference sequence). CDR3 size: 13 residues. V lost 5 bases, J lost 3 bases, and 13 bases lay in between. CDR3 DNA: TGCAGTGCTCTGGACGGGTGGGACTATGGCTACACCTTC. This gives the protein CSALDGWDYGYTF.

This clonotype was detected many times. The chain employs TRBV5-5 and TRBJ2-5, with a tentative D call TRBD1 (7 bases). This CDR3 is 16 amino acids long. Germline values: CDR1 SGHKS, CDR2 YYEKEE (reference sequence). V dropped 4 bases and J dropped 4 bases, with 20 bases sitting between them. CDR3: CASSPPVTGTSETQYF. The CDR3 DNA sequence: TGTGCCAGCAGCCCACCCGTGACAGGGACTTCAGAGACCCAGTACTTC.

The CDR3 DNA reads as TGTGCCAGCAGCCATCAAGGACTAGCGGGAGGAAACAATGAGCAGTTCTTC. Translated, it gives CASSHQGLAGGNNEQFF. This rearrangement joins TRBV14 to TRBJ2-1; 14 nucleotides agree with TRBD2. The V and J ends lost 3 bases and 5 bases, in that order; junction bases with no gene match: 6. CDR3 size: 17 residues. Looked up from germline, CDR1 is SGHDN and CDR2 is FVKESK.

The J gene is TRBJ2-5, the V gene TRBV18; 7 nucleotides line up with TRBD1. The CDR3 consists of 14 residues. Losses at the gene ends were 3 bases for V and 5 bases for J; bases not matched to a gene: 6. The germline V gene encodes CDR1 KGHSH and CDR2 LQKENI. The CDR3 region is CASSPTGPGETQYF. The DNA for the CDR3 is TGTGCCAGCTCACCGACAGGGCCCGGGGAGACCCAGTACTTC. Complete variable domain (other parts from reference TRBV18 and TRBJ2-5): NAGVMQNPRHLVRRRGQEARLRCSPMKGHSHVYWYRQLPEEGLKFMVYLQKENIIDESGMPKERFSAEFPKEGPSILRIQQVVRGDSAAYFCASSPTGPGETQYFGPGTRLLVL.

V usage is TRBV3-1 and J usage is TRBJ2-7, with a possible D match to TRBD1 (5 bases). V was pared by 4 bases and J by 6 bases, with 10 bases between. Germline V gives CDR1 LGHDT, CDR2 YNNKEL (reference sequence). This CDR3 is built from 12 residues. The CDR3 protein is CASSPSGFEQYF. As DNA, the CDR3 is TGTGCCAGCAGCCCATCAGGGTTCGAGCAGTACTTC.

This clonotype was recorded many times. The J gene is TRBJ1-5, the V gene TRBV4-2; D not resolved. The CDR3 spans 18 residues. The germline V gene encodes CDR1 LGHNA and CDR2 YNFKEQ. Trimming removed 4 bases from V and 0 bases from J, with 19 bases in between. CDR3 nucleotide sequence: TGTGCCAGCAGCCCCACCCCCGGCGCAATGGATAGCAATCAGCCCCAGCATTTT. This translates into CASSPTPGAMDSNQPQHF.